The clone carrying this TCR beta chain was counted a few times. This table comes from immunoSEQ multiplex PCR, and its TCRdb copy is limited to in-frame clones, with some not included. Here the sample spans tens of thousands of clones, roughly 93% being singletons. This specimen comes from a study of T cell changes during pregnancy in multiple sclerosis. Trimming shortened V by 4 bases and J by 5 bases, and 11 bases separated the two germline ends. The CDR3 spans 13 residues. The germline gives CDR1 MNHNY, CDR2 SVGAGI (reference sequence). The chain uses TRBV6-6 and TRBJ2-5; tentatively, D is TRBD1 (7 bases). The TCR was taken from a female donor with multiple sclerosis, enrolled in a pregnancy study. Material: peripheral blood, obtained in the third trimester of pregnancy. In nucleotides, the CDR3 is TGTGCCAGCAGTTCGCCAGGGGGGGAGACCCAGTACTTC. It encodes CASSSPGGETQYF.